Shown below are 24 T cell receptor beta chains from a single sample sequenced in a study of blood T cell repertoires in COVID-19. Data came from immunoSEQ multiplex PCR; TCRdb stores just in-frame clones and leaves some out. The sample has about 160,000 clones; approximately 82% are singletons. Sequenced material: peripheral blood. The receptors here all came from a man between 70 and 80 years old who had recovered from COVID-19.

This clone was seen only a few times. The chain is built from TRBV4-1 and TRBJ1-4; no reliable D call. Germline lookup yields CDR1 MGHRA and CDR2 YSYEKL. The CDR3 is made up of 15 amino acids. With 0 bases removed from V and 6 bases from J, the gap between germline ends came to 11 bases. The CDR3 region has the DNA TGCGCCAGCAGCCAAGAAGGAGGAGCTTATGAAAAACTGTTTTTT. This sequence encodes CASSQEGGAYEKLFF.

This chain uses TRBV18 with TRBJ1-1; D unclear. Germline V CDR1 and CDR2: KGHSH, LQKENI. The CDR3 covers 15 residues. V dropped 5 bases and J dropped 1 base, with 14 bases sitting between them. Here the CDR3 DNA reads TGTGCCAGCTCATTGGTGGGAGGAACGAACACTGAAGCTTTCTTT. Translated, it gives CASSLVGGTNTEAFF. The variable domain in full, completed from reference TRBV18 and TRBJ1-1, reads NAGVMQNPRHLVRRRGQEARLRCSPMKGHSHVYWYRQLPEEGLKFMVYLQKENIIDESGMPKERFSAEFPKEGPSILRIQQVVRGDSAAYFCASSLVGGTNTEAFFGQGTRLTVV.

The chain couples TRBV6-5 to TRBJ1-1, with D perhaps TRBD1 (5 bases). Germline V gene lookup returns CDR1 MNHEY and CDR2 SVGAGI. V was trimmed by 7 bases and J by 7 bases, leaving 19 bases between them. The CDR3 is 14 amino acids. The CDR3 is CASTAGGRGGEAFF. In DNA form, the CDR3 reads TGTGCCAGCACCGCCGGTGGGAGGGGTGGTGAAGCTTTCTTT.

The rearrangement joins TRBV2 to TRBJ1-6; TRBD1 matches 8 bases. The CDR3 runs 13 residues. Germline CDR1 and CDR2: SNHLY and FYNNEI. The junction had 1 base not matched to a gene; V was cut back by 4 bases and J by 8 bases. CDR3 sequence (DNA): TGTGCCAGCAGTGCGACAGGGGATTCACCCCTCCACTTT. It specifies CASSATGDSPLHF.

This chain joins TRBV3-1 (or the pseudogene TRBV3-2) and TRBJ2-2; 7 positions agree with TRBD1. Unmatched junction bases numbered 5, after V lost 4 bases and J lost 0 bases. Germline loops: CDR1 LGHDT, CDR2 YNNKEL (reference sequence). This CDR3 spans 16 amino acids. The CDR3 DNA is TGTGCCAGCAGCCCTTTGACAGGGACGAACACCGGGGAGCTGTTTTTT. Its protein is CASSPLTGTNTGELFF.

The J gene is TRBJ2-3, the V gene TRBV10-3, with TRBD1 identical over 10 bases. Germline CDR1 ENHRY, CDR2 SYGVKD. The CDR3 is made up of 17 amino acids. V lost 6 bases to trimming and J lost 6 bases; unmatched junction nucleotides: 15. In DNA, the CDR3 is TGTGCCATCAGACCGGGACAGGGGAGGATTGGGCCGGATACGCAGTATTTT. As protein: CAIRPGQGRIGPDTQYF.

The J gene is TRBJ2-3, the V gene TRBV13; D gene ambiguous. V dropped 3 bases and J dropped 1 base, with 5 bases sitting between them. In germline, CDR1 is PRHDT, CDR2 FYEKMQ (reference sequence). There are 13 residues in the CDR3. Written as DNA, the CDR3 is TGTGCCAGCAGCTTTACAGGCACAGATACGCAGTATTTT. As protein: CASSFTGTDTQYF. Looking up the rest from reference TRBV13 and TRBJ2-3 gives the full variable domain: AAGVIQSPRHLIKEKRETATLKCYPIPRHDTVYWYQQGPGQDPQFLISFYEKMQSDKGSIPDRFSAQQFSDYHSELNMSSLELGDSALYFCASSFTGTDTQYFGPGTRLTVL.

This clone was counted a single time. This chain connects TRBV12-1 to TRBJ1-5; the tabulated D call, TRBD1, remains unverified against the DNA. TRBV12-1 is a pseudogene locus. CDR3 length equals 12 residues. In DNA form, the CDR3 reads TGTGCCAGCAGCTTTCGTACAGGGGGCCAGCATTTT. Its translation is CASSFRTGGQHF.

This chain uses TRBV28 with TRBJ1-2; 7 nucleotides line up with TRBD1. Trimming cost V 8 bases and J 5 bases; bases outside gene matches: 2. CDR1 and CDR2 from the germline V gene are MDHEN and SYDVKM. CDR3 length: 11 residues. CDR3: CASLDRYGYTF. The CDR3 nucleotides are TGTGCCAGCTTGGACAGGTATGGCTACACCTTC.

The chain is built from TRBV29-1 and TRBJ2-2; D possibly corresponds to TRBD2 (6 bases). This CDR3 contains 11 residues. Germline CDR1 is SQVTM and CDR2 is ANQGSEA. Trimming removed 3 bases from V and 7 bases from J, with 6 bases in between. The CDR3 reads CSVEGGGELFF. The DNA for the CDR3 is TGCAGCGTTGAGGGAGGCGGGGAGCTGTTTTTT.

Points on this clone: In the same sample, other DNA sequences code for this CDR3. CDR3 sequence reads: CSVEGTGDQPQHF. For the CDR3, the DNA is TGCAGCGTTGAGGGGACAGGGGATCAGCCCCAGCATTTT. The chain couples TRBV29-1 to TRBJ1-5; TRBD1 agrees at 10 bases. J was trimmed by 5 bases and V by 3 bases; bases with no gene match: 1. Looked up from germline, CDR1 is SQVTM and CDR2 is ANQGSEA. The CDR3 spans 13 residues.

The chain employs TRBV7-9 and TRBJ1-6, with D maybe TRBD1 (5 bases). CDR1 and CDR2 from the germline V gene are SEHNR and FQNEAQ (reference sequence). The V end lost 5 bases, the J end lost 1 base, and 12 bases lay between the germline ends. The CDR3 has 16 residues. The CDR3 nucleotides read TGTGCCAGCAGCCTGGAAGCAGGGTCCTATAATTCACCCCTCCACTTT. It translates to CASSLEAGSYNSPLHF.

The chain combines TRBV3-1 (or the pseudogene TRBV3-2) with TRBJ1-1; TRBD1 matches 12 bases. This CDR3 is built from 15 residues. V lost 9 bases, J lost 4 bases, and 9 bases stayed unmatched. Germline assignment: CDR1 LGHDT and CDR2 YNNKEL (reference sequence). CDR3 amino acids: CASRDRGLEGTEAFF. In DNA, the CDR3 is TGTGCCAGTCGGGACAGGGGGCTTGAAGGCACTGAAGCTTTCTTT.

The CDR3 DNA follows: TGTGCCAGCAGCGGGACTAGCGGGAAAAAAGAGACCCAGTACTTC. Residues: CASSGTSGKKETQYF. V gene TRBV6-5 combines with J gene TRBJ2-5, with 13 bases lining up with TRBD2. The germline V gene has CDR1 MNHEY and CDR2 SVGAGI. V was clipped by 6 bases and J by 3 bases; unmatched bases: 4. This CDR3 has 15 residues.

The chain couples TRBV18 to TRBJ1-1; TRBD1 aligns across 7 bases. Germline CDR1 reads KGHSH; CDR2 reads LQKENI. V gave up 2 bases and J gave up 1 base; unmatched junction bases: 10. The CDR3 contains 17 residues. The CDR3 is CASSPRRQGGRNTEAFF. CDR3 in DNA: TGTGCCAGCTCACCAAGACGACAGGGAGGACGGAACACTGAAGCTTTCTTT.

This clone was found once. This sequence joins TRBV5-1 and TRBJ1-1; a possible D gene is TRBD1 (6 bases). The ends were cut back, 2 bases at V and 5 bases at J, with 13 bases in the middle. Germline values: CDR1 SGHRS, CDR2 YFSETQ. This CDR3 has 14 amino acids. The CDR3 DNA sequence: TGCGCCAGCAGCTTTCAGACAGGTTCTACTGAAGCTTTCTTT. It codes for CASSFQTGSTEAFF. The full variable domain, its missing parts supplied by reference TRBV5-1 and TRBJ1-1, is KAGVTQTPRYLIKTRGQQVTLSCSPISGHRSVSWYQQTPGQGLQFLFEYFSETQRNKGNFPGRFSGRQFSNSRSEMNVSTLELGDSALYLCASSFQTGSTEAFFGQGTRLTVV.

The CDR3, as DNA: TGTGCCAGCAGCGTAGTAGATGGGACTATCTACAATGAGCAGTTCTTC. This sequence encodes CASSVVDGTIYNEQFF. The V gene is TRBV9, the J gene TRBJ2-1, with 7 nucleotides matching TRBD2. This CDR3 has 16 residues. Per the germline V gene, CDR1 is SGDLS and CDR2 is YYNGEE. J lost 3 bases, V lost 0 bases, and 6 bases had no gene match.

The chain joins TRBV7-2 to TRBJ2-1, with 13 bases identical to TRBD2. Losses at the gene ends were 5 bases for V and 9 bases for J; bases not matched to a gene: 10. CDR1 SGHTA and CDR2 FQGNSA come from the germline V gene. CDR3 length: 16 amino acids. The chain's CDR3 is CASSQWTSGSFGEQFF. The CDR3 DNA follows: TGTGCCAGCAGCCAATGGACTAGCGGGAGTTTCGGTGAGCAGTTCTTC. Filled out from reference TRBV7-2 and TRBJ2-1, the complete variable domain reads GAGVSQSPSNKVTEKGKDVELRCDPISGHTALYWYRQSLGQGLEFLIYFQGNSAPDKSGLPSDRFSAERTGGSVSTLTIQRTQQEDSAVYLCASSQWTSGSFGEQFFGPGTRLTVL.

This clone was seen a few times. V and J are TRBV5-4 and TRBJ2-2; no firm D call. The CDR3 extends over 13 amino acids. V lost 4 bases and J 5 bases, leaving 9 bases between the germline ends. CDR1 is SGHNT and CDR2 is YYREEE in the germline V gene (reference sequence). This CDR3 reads CASSAGWTGELFF. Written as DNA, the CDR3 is TGTGCCAGCAGCGCCGGGTGGACCGGGGAGCTGTTTTTT.

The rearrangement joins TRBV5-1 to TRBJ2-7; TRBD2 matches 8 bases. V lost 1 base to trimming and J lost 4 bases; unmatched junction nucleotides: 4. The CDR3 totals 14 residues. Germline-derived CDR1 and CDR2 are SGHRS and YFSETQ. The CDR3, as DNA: TGCGCCAGCAGCTTGAGCGGGAGTGTGTACGAGCAGTACTTC. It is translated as CASSLSGSVYEQYF.

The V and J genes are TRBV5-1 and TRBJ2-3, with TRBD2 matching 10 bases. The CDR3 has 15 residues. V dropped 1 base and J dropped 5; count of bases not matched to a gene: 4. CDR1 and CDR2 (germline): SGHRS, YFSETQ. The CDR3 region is CASSLSSGRQDTQYF. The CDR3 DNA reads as TGCGCCAGCAGCTTGTCTAGCGGGAGACAAGATACGCAGTATTTT.

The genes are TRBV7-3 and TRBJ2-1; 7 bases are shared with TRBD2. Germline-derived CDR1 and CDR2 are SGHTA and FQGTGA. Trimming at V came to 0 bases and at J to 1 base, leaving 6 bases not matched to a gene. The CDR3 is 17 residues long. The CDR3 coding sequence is TGTGCCAGCAGCTTAACAGCGGGGCCGATTTCCTACAATGAGCAGTTCTTC. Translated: CASSLTAGPISYNEQFF.

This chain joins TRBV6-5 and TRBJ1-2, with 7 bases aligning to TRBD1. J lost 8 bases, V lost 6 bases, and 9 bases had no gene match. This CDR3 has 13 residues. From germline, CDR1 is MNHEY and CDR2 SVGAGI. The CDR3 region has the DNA TGTGCCAGCAGACCCCGACAGGGTGGGGGCTACACCTTC. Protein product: CASRPRQGGGYTF.

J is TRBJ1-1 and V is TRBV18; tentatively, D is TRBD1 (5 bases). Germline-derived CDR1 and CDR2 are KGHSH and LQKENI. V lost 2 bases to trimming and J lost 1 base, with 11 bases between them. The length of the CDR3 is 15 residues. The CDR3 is CASSPGQGQNTEAFF. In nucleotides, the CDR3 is TGTGCCAGCTCACCAGGCCAGGGTCAGAACACTGAAGCTTTCTTT.